The following is a T cell receptor beta chain sequence with its context. This entry belongs to a study of human T cells and chemical hapten exposure. CDR1 ENHRY and CDR2 SYGVKD come from the germline V gene. V lost 0 bases to trimming and J lost 5 bases; unmatched junction nucleotides: 7. The CDR3 loop spans 17 amino acids. Library preparation tagged each individual cDNA molecule with a unique molecular identifier. TCRdb re-called the RACE reads with MiXCR, one entry per CDR3 protein. The sample has about 120,000 distinct CDR3 sequences, roughly 15% seen once; the top ten hold approximately 0.89%. The time point denotes: patch test 1, 2 weeks after DPC sensitization. As to treatment: therapeutic diphenylcyclopropenone sensitization with weekly scalp DPC. Only after blood had been drawn was each patch test applied. Every donor had alopecia and was 18 to 70 years old; all were suitable for DPC.

Material: whole blood, obtained in connection with sensitization to the hapten diphenylcyclopropenone (DPC). This chain uses TRBV10-3 with TRBJ2-6, with TRBD2 matching 7 bases. The sequence was obtained from a man aged 18-30 years with alopecia areata. Some clones in this sample may be carry-over from other donors' samples. CDR3 loop: CAISESTSGGRANVLTF. The CDR3 DNA is TGTGCCATCAGTGAGTCGACTTCGGGGGGACGGGCCAACGTCCTGACTTTC.